This T cell receptor (beta chain) is from a study of T cells after yellow fever vaccination. Regarding the study as a whole: A small share of clonotypes appeared in both CD4 and CD8 compartments. Most primary-vaccination clones reappeared after the booster (about 96% CD4, approximately 88% CD8). Bulk-population clonotypes that are abundant could appear as contaminants in FACS-sorted repertoires.

This clonotype turned up a few times. No antigen is known for it. TCRdb reprocessed the 5' RACE reads via MiXCR and lists one record per CDR3 protein. The repertoire holds approximately 160,000 distinct CDR3 sequences, approximately 9.9% seen once, with about a third in the top ten. V was cut by 3 bases and J by 1 base, with 3 bases left in between. CDR3 length equals 12 residues. The chain joins TRBV12-3 or TRBV12-4 to TRBJ1-1; unclear D gene. The receptor was derived from a young man who received the YFV17D yellow fever vaccine. The specimen comprised CD8+ T cells sorted from PBMCs, sampled 45 days after the yellow fever booster vaccination. CDR3: CASSFANTEAFF. In DNA form, the CDR3 reads TGTGCCAGCAGTTTTGCGAACACTGAAGCTTTCTTT.